The rows below give T cell receptor beta chains drawn from one sample of a study of shared clonotypes between healthy human individuals. The method was immunoSEQ multiplex PCR; TCRdb's version includes in-frame clones alone and lacks a portion of them. The repertoire holds over a million clones, with around 98% as singletons. Sample: naive CD4+ T cells sorted from blood. The receptor source for this set is a man in his thirties or forties in good health. CDR3s leave out the opening cysteine and the closing phenylalanine or tryptophan. The listing skips clone size in some rows; elsewhere it reads once, few, many or a size class.

J: TRBJ2-4
size: once
V: TRBV2
CDR3: ASSEDRASGKNIQY

J: TRBJ2-7
size: NA
V: TRBV10-3
CDR3: AISDRKIYEQY

J: TRBJ2-7
size: NA
V: TRBV19
CDR3: ASRIAGGSYEQY

J: TRBJ1-1
size: NA
V: TRBV11-2
CDR3: ASSSLSVREAF

J: TRBJ2-3
size: NA
V: TRBV25-1
CDR3: ASSEYGPGRDTQY

J: TRBJ2-3
size: NA
V: TRBV5-4
CDR3: ASTPSSGYTDTQY

J: TRBJ2-6
size: NA
V: TRBV6-5
CDR3: ASRRLSSGANVLT

J: TRBJ2-1
size: NA
V: TRBV28
CDR3: ASSLFPHNEQF

J: TRBJ2-1
size: NA
V: TRBV5-1
CDR3: ASSRGTSGSRNNEQF

J: TRBJ1-5
size: NA
V: TRBV11-2
CDR3: ASSLGRSPNQPQH

J: TRBJ2-1
size: NA
V: TRBV29-1
CDR3: SVVPAGGPSSYNEQF

J: TRBJ1-1
size: NA
V: TRBV7-2
CDR3: ASSLVSRGFDAEAF

J: TRBJ2-4
size: NA
V: TRBV19
CDR3: ASEDGRRKNIQY

J: TRBJ2-1
size: NA
V: TRBV7-7
CDR3: ASSPQGANNNEQF

J: TRBJ2-3
size: NA
V: TRBV10-3
CDR3: AISERGLASTDTQY

J: TRBJ1-5
size: NA
V: TRBV19
CDR3: ASSDTGNQPQH

J: TRBJ2-7
size: NA
V: TRBV29-1
CDR3: SAGTIAGAYEQY

J: TRBJ2-5
size: once
V: TRBV5-6
CDR3: ASSLQLETQY

J: TRBJ2-2
size: NA
V: TRBV7-6
CDR3: ASSLDSRLAANTGELF

J: TRBJ2-3
size: NA
V: TRBV27
CDR3: ASSLRWSTDTQY

J: TRBJ2-3
size: NA
V: TRBV6-1
CDR3: ASSVSADTQY

J: TRBJ2-1
size: NA
V: TRBV18
CDR3: ASSTPSTSGRDEQF

J: TRBJ1-1
size: NA
V: TRBV7-2
CDR3: ASSPRLETEAF

J: TRBJ2-6
size: NA
V: TRBV19
CDR3: ASSAERVSGANVLT

J: TRBJ2-3
size: NA
V: TRBV5-4
CDR3: ASSLEGTSTDTQY

J: TRBJ1-5
size: NA
V: TRBV6-1
CDR3: ASSWKSNQPQH

J: TRBJ2-1
size: once
V: TRBV5-1
CDR3: ASADSTFSYNEQF

J: TRBJ2-5
size: NA
V: TRBV10-2
CDR3: ASSGMSGETVAETQY

J: TRBJ2-7
size: NA
V: TRBV7-8
CDR3: ASSPDRQGVLVQY

J: TRBJ2-3
size: NA
V: TRBV11-2
CDR3: ASSLGLAGTFTQY